A single sample gave rise to the 3 T cell receptor beta chains below, sequenced in a study of blood T cell repertoires in COVID-19. TCRdb's copy holds only in-frame clones and misses some; the assay was immunoSEQ multiplex PCR. The sample has approximately 200,000 clones, around 82% seen once. The sample taken for sequencing was PBMCs or T cells enriched from blood (not recorded which). The receptors derive from a man in his forties who had recovered from COVID-19.

V gene TRBV19 combines with J gene TRBJ1-2; D remains ambiguous. V lost 6 bases and J lost 1, with 9 bases in between. The V gene's germline CDR1 is LNHDA and CDR2 SQIVND (reference sequence). This CDR3 spans 13 amino acids. The CDR3 reads CASSPGNNYGYTF. CDR3 DNA: TGTGCCAGTAGCCCCGGGAATAACTATGGCTACACCTTC.

The chain recombines TRBV2 with TRBJ2-7; the D gene is possibly TRBD1 (6 bases). The CDR3 consists of 14 residues. Trimming cost V 6 bases and J 3 bases, with 15 bases left between them. Germline loops: CDR1 SNHLY, CDR2 FYNNEI. CDR3 sequence reads: CASRGTDSLYEQYF. For the CDR3, the DNA is TGTGCCAGCAGGGGCACGGACAGCCTCTACGAGCAGTACTTC.

This clone was seen once. The rearrangement uses TRBV10-3 and TRBJ2-3; 7 bases agree with TRBD1. Germline-derived CDR1 and CDR2 are ENHRY and SYGVKD. V was clipped by 2 bases and J by 1 base; unmatched bases: 0. The CDR3 runs to 14 residues. In DNA form, the CDR3 reads TGTGCCATCAGTGAGGGACAGGGCACAGATACGCAGTATTTT. Its protein product is CAISEGQGTDTQYF.